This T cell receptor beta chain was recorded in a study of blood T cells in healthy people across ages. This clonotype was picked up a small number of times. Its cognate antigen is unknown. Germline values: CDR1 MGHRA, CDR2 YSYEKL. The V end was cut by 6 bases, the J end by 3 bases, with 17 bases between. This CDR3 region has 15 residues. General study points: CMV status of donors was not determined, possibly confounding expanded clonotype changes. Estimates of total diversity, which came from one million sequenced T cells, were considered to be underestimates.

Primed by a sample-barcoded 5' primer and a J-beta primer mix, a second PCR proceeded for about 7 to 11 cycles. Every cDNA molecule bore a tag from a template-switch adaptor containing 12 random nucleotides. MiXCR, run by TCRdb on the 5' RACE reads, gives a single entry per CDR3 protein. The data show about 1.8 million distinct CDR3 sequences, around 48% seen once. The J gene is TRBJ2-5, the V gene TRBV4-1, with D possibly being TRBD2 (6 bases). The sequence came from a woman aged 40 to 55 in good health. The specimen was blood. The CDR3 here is CASSRGGTAKETQYF. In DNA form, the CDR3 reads TGCGCCAGCAGTCGAGGCGGGACGGCTAAAGAGACCCAGTACTTC.